These T cell receptor beta chains were read from a single sample in a study of identical twins. TCRdb called the 5' RACE reads again in MiXCR, with one record for every CDR3 protein. The table records around 680,000 distinct CDR3 sequences, 8.6% of them present only once. This sample was also put to use in a study of yellow fever vaccine responses in identical twins.

Sequencing input: PBMCs. The receptors come from a woman between 18 and 29 years old in good health. The CDR3 runs from the conserved cysteine through the conserved F or W. A D gene is named only where the DNA matches it firmly. Clone size is shown for a subset of rows, as once, few, many or a class of expanded clone.

j_gene,d_gene,v_gene,abundance,CDR3aa,CDR3nt
TRBJ2-1,.,TRBV12-3/TRBV12-4,.,CASSREAYNEQFF,TGTGCCAGCAGTCGAGAAGCTTACAATGAGCAGTTCTTC
TRBJ2-5,.,TRBV20-1,.,CSATSKDSIRETQYF,TGCAGTGCTACCTCCAAGGACTCTATCCGAGAGACCCAGTACTTC
TRBJ2-1,TRBD1,TRBV6-1,.,CASSPTGSNYNEQFF,TGTGCCAGCAGCCCGACAGGGTCTAACTACAATGAGCAGTTCTTC
TRBJ2-5,TRBD1,TRBV29-1,many,CSVEEPYSTGSNGETQYF,TGCAGCGTTGAAGAGCCCTACTCGACAGGGTCCAATGGGGAGACCCAGTACTTC
TRBJ2-1,.,TRBV5-1,few,CASSLGDIHNEQFF,TGCGCCAGCAGCTTGGGAGACATACACAATGAGCAGTTCTTC
TRBJ2-7,.,TRBV20-1,few,CSARAPGRKTLTYEQYF,TGCAGTGCTAGAGCGCCCGGACGGAAGACCCTAACCTACGAGCAGTACTTC
TRBJ1-1,.,TRBV5-1,.,CASSFRGWNTEAFF,TGCGCCAGCAGCTTCCGGGGTTGGAACACTGAAGCTTTCTTT
TRBJ2-3,.,TRBV20-1,few,CSAGGAISTDTQYF,TGCAGTGCTGGAGGGGCAATTAGCACAGATACGCAGTATTTT
TRBJ2-1,TRBD2,TRBV27,few,CASGTTNTHEQFF,TGTGCCAGCGGGACTACCAATACTCATGAGCAGTTCTTC
TRBJ2-1,TRBD2,TRBV5-5,many,CASSLVGLAGVFYNEQFF,TGTGCCAGCAGCTTGGTAGGACTAGCGGGAGTTTTCTACAATGAGCAGTTCTTC
TRBJ2-5,TRBD1,TRBV6-2/TRBV6-3,many,CASSTPRTGFETQYF,TGTGCCAGCAGTACCCCTCGGACAGGGTTTGAGACCCAGTACTTC
TRBJ1-1,TRBD1,TRBV7-2,few,CASSLQQGARTEAFF,TGTGCCAGCAGCTTACAGCAGGGGGCGCGGACTGAAGCTTTCTTT
TRBJ2-7,TRBD1,TRBV11-1,many,CASRETGDLYEQYF,TGTGCCAGCAGAGAGACAGGGGACCTTTACGAGCAGTACTTC
TRBJ2-4,TRBD2,TRBV28,few,CASSLFLADRSLAKNIQYF,TGTGCCAGCAGTTTATTTCTAGCGGATCGCAGTCTAGCCAAAAACATTCAGTACTTC
TRBJ2-3,TRBD2,TRBV5-1,once,CASSLKASGDTDTQYF,TGCGCCAGCAGCTTGAAGGCTAGCGGGGACACAGATACGCAGTATTTT
TRBJ2-7,.,TRBV7-9,.,CASSLDLDRTYEQYF,TGTGCCAGCAGCTTAGACCTTGACAGAACCTACGAGCAGTACTTC
TRBJ2-2,.,TRBV21-1,few,CASSKGESSRTTGELFF,TGTGCCAGCAGCAAAGGGGAATCCTCTAGGACCACCGGGGAGCTGTTTTTT
TRBJ2-1,.,TRBV12-3/TRBV12-4,many,CASTFAGTAYNEQFF,TGTGCCAGCACATTCGCCGGCACCGCCTACAATGAGCAGTTCTTC
TRBJ2-3,.,TRBV9,many,CASSVKPAGDGTDTQYF,TGTGCCAGCAGCGTCAAACCCGCCGGGGACGGCACAGATACGCAGTATTTT
TRBJ2-3,.,TRBV27,many,CASSYSTSTDTQYF,TGTGCCAGCAGTTATTCGACTAGCACAGATACGCAGTATTTT
TRBJ1-5,.,TRBV29-1,many,CSVIVVGTRNQPQHF,TGCAGCGTTATCGTCGTGGGGACGCGCAATCAGCCCCAGCATTTT
TRBJ1-5,.,TRBV15,.,CATSRDPTQPQHF,TGTGCCACCAGCAGAGATCCCACTCAGCCCCAGCATTTT
TRBJ2-3,TRBD2,TRBV20-1,few,CSPGTRASSDTQYF,TGCAGTCCCGGGACTAGAGCTAGCTCAGATACGCAGTATTTT
TRBJ2-5,.,TRBV20-1,.,CSAFWGEETQYF,TGCAGTGCCTTCTGGGGAGAAGAGACCCAGTACTTC
TRBJ2-1,.,TRBV4-3,few,CASSPQLISLMEGRDEQFF,TGCGCCAGCAGCCCTCAGCTCATCAGCCTAATGGAGGGACGGGATGAGCAGTTCTTC
TRBJ2-7,.,TRBV29-1,few,CSVEVGHRGAEQYF,TGCAGCGTTGAAGTGGGACACCGCGGGGCCGAGCAGTACTTC
TRBJ2-5,.,TRBV7-2,few,CASSLVISQETQYF,TGTGCCAGCAGCTTAGTTATCAGCCAAGAGACCCAGTACTTC
TRBJ2-1,.,TRBV7-9,.,CASSPRTHNEQFF,TGTGCCAGCAGCCCAAGGACCCACAATGAGCAGTTCTTC
TRBJ2-2,TRBD2,TRBV5-1,few,CASSLATGLATGELFF,TGCGCCAGCAGCTTGGCTACGGGACTAGCGACCGGGGAGCTGTTTTTT
TRBJ2-5,.,TRBV18,few,CASSPMEETQYF,TGTGCCAGCTCACCAATGGAGGAGACCCAGTACTTC
TRBJ2-2,.,TRBV5-4,few,CASSGPAGVSITGELFF,TGTGCCAGCAGCGGGCCAGCGGGTGTTAGCATCACCGGGGAGCTGTTTTTT
TRBJ2-1,.,TRBV20-1,.,CSARADWYEQFF,TGCAGTGCTAGGGCGGACTGGTATGAGCAGTTCTTC
TRBJ2-3,.,TRBV6-1,many,CASSLSLGRRDTDTQYF,TGTGCCAGCAGTCTTTCTTTAGGACGTAGGGATACAGATACGCAGTATTTT
TRBJ1-1,TRBD1,TRBV10-3,.,CAISEISGDRANTEAFF,TGTGCCATCAGTGAGATTTCGGGGGACAGGGCGAACACTGAAGCTTTCTTT
TRBJ2-5,TRBD2,TRBV12-3/TRBV12-4,.,CARGLGPTSGRETQYF,TGTGCCAGGGGCTTGGGGCCTACTAGCGGAAGAGAGACCCAGTACTTC
TRBJ2-3,.,TRBV4-3,.,CASSPSRGFLTDTQYF,TGCGCCAGCAGTCCTAGCAGGGGTTTCCTCACAGATACGCAGTATTTT
TRBJ2-1,.,TRBV7-3,many,CASSLDLGSEQFF,TGTGCCAGCAGCTTAGATTTGGGCAGTGAGCAGTTCTTC
TRBJ1-1,.,TRBV28,few,CASSFRQGSPEAFF,TGTGCCAGCAGTTTTAGGCAGGGGTCCCCTGAAGCTTTCTTT
TRBJ2-3,.,TRBV6-4,.,CASSASSSVTDTQYF,TGTGCCAGCAGTGCCAGTTCCTCAGTGACAGATACGCAGTATTTT
TRBJ2-1,TRBD2,TRBV4-3,many,CASSSTTSGILIKQFF,TGCGCCAGCAGCTCGACGACTAGCGGGATCCTAATTAAGCAGTTCTTC
TRBJ1-5,.,TRBV5-8,few,CASSPGLSNQPQHF,TGTGCCAGCAGCCCAGGACTTAGCAATCAGCCCCAGCATTTT
TRBJ1-1,.,TRBV7-3,many,CASSWNTEAFF,TGTGCCAGCAGCTGGAACACTGAAGCTTTCTTT
TRBJ2-1,.,TRBV29-1,many,CSVIEHNEQFF,TGCAGCGTTATCGAACACAATGAGCAGTTCTTC
TRBJ2-3,.,TRBV2,many,CASGDSSSVDTQYF,TGTGCCAGCGGGGACTCCTCCTCTGTGGATACGCAGTATTTT
TRBJ2-4,.,TRBV28,few,CASSSGHILAKNIQYF,TGTGCCAGCAGTTCAGGACACATTCTAGCCAAAAACATTCAGTACTTC
TRBJ2-7,TRBD2,TRBV6-1,few,CASSEYARSGSGVYEQYF,TGTGCCAGCAGTGAATACGCGCGTAGCGGGAGCGGTGTGTACGAGCAGTACTTC
TRBJ1-5,.,TRBV3-1,.,CASSLGGVNQPQHF,TGTGCCAGCAGCCTAGGCGGGGTCAATCAGCCCCAGCATTTT
TRBJ2-7,.,TRBV9,.,CASSVVEGHEQYF,TGTGCCAGCAGCGTAGTTGAGGGGCACGAGCAGTACTTC
TRBJ2-1,.,TRBV29-1,many,CSASPLTYNEQFF,TGCAGCGCCTCTCCCCTGACCTACAATGAGCAGTTCTTC
TRBJ2-7,TRBD1,TRBV6-5,many,CASSYSRDSYEQYF,TGTGCCAGCAGTTACTCGAGGGACAGCTACGAGCAGTACTTC
TRBJ2-3,.,TRBV9,.,CASSAEPQSRRSDTQYF,TGTGCCAGCAGCGCCGAACCGCAGTCTAGACGCTCCGATACGCAGTATTTT
TRBJ2-2,TRBD2,TRBV27,.,CASSLGLAGINTGELFF,TGTGCCAGCAGTTTGGGACTAGCGGGAATAAACACCGGGGAGCTGTTTTTT
TRBJ2-1,.,TRBV15,few,CATSRSSERVSSYNEQFF,TGTGCCACCAGCAGATCCTCAGAGCGGGTAAGCTCCTACAATGAGCAGTTCTTC
TRBJ2-7,TRBD1,TRBV5-1,many,CASSLATGVFSYEQYF,TGCGCCAGCAGCTTGGCTACAGGGGTCTTCTCCTACGAGCAGTACTTC
TRBJ2-7,.,TRBV6-5,.,CASSYSTDTYEQYF,TGTGCCAGCAGTTACTCGACGGATACCTACGAGCAGTACTTC
TRBJ2-1,TRBD2,TRBV12-3/TRBV12-4,many,CASSLGGLAGQNEQFF,TGTGCCAGCAGTTTAGGAGGACTAGCGGGACAGAATGAGCAGTTCTTC
TRBJ1-6,TRBD1,TRBV18,.,CASSPLPQGADSPLHF,TGTGCCAGCTCACCTCTCCCCCAGGGGGCTGATTCACCCCTCCACTTT
TRBJ2-3,.,TRBV7-6,.,CASSFSSRTGTDTQYF,TGTGCCAGCAGCTTTTCTAGCCGAACGGGCACAGATACGCAGTATTTT
TRBJ1-5,.,TRBV15,.,CATSRDRVNQPQHF,TGTGCCACCAGCAGAGACAGGGTAAATCAGCCCCAGCATTTT